Listed below are T cell receptor beta chains from one sample, sequenced in a study of blood T cell repertoires in COVID-19. Only in-frame clones appear in the TCRdb table, and some are missing; sequencing was by immunoSEQ multiplex PCR. The repertoire holds 350,000 to 450,000 clones, around 84% seen once, with approximately 3.6% in the top ten. Sequenced sample: peripheral blood. These receptors all come from a woman younger than 30 with acute or convalescent COVID-19. The CDR3 runs from the conserved cysteine through the conserved F or W. The D gene is left open where the match is weak. Clone size appears in some rows only: once, few, many, or a class for an expanded clone.

DNA: TGTGCCAGCAGCGTTGGACAGGGGGGCGAGCAGTACTTC
CDR3: CASSVGQGGEQYF
J: TRBJ2-7
V: TRBV9
D: TRBD1
length: 13
size: -

DNA: TGTGCCAGTAGTAAGGGGACACCGGGCGGGAATCAGCCCCAGCATTTT
CDR3: CASSKGTPGGNQPQHF
J: TRBJ1-5
V: TRBV19
D: -
length: 16
size: -

DNA: TGCGCCAGCAGCTTTCCCGGAAGCGCAGATACGCAGTATTTT
CDR3: CASSFPGSADTQYF
J: TRBJ2-3
V: TRBV5-1
D: -
length: 14
size: -

DNA: TGTGCCAGCAGCTTCTTCCCGGGATACTACAATGAGCAGTTCTTC
CDR3: CASSFFPGYYNEQFF
J: TRBJ2-1
V: TRBV7-3
D: -
length: 15
size: once

DNA: TGCGCCAGCAGACAGGGACAGTTTGCAACTAATGAAAAACTGTTTTTT
CDR3: CASRQGQFATNEKLFF
J: TRBJ1-4
V: TRBV4-1
D: TRBD1
length: 16
size: -

DNA: TGTGCCACCAGTGGCGATACAGGGGAAGCTTTCTTT
CDR3: CATSGDTGEAFF
J: TRBJ1-1
V: TRBV24-1
D: -
length: 12
size: -

DNA: TGTGCCAGCAGTGAGCCGGGGAACACTGAAGCTTTCTTT
CDR3: CASSEPGNTEAFF
J: TRBJ1-1
V: TRBV6-1
D: -
length: 13
size: -

DNA: TGTGCCAGCAGCTTAGATTTGACTAGCGGGCGATACGAGCAGTACTTC
CDR3: CASSLDLTSGRYEQYF
J: TRBJ2-7
V: TRBV11-2
D: TRBD2
length: 16
size: -

DNA: TGTGCCAGCAGCTTTTCCGGGACAGTGGTTGAAAAACTGTTTTTT
CDR3: CASSFSGTVVEKLFF
J: TRBJ1-4
V: TRBV5-4
D: TRBD1
length: 15
size: -

DNA: TGTGCCAGCAGCGCGGGGGGGCCGGGAAACACCATATATTTT
CDR3: CASSAGGPGNTIYF
J: TRBJ1-3
V: TRBV9
D: -
length: 14
size: -

DNA: TGCGCCAGCAGCTTCATAGCGGGGGGGCTAGTGGATGAGCAGTTCTTC
CDR3: CASSFIAGGLVDEQFF
J: TRBJ2-1
V: TRBV5-1
D: TRBD2
length: 16
size: -

DNA: TGTGCCAGCAGCTTGACTTGCCTTGAGCAGTTCTTC
CDR3: CASSLTCLEQFF
J: TRBJ2-1
V: TRBV7-8
D: -
length: 12
size: -

DNA: TGTGCCAGCAGAGACAGAGTTTTAGCCAAAAACATTCAGTACTTC
CDR3: CASRDRVLAKNIQYF
J: TRBJ2-4
V: TRBV2
D: -
length: 15
size: -

DNA: TGCGCCAGCAGCCGAACTGGTGGGACTAACTCCTACAATGAGCAGTTCTTC
CDR3: CASSRTGGTNSYNEQFF
J: TRBJ2-1
V: TRBV5-1
D: TRBD2
length: 17
size: -

DNA: TGCGCCAGCAGCTGGACAGGGGAAGGCGAGCAGTTCTTC
CDR3: CASSWTGEGEQFF
J: TRBJ2-1
V: TRBV5-1
D: TRBD1
length: 13
size: -

DNA: TGTGCCAGTTCGACTAGCGGGGGCCCCGAGCAGTACTTC
CDR3: CASSTSGGPEQYF
J: TRBJ2-7
V: TRBV19
D: TRBD2
length: 13
size: once

DNA: TGTGCCAGCAGCCCCGGGACCTACGAGCAGTACTTC
CDR3: CASSPGTYEQYF
J: TRBJ2-7
V: TRBV3-1/TRBV3-2
D: -
length: 12
size: -

DNA: TGTGCCACCAGCAGAGATGACAGGTCCCTCGAGCAGTACTTC
CDR3: CATSRDDRSLEQYF
J: TRBJ2-7
V: TRBV15
D: -
length: 14
size: -

DNA: TGTGCCAGCAGTTTCCGGGGGGGCCGATCCCCTTTCTCTGAGCAGTTCTTC
CDR3: CASSFRGGRSPFSEQFF
J: TRBJ2-1
V: TRBV28
D: TRBD2
length: 17
size: -

DNA: TGCGCCAGCAGCCAGATCGGGTGGCAGCCCCAGCATTTT
CDR3: CASSQIGWQPQHF
J: TRBJ1-5
V: TRBV4-1
D: -
length: 13
size: -

DNA: TGTGCCAGCAGCGGGGGGGAGGTGGTGGATTCACCCCTCCACTTT
CDR3: CASSGGEVVDSPLHF
J: TRBJ1-6
V: TRBV9
D: -
length: 15
size: once

DNA: TGTGCCAGCAGTTACTCTCTGGACATCCAAGAGACCCAGTACTTC
CDR3: CASSYSLDIQETQYF
J: TRBJ2-5
V: TRBV6-6
D: -
length: 15
size: -

DNA: TGTGCCTGGACGAGGGACAGGAAGACTGAAGCTTTCTTT
CDR3: CAWTRDRKTEAFF
J: TRBJ1-1
V: TRBV30
D: TRBD1
length: 13
size: -

DNA: TGTGCCAGCATCGGGGGAGCGGGTGTCACCGGGGAGCTGTTTTTT
CDR3: CASIGGAGVTGELFF
J: TRBJ2-2
V: TRBV7-8
D: -
length: 15
size: -

DNA: TGTGCCAGCAGGCGGGACGCCGCGAACACCGGGGAGCTGTTTTTT
CDR3: CASRRDAANTGELFF
J: TRBJ2-2
V: TRBV11-1
D: -
length: 15
size: -

DNA: TGTGCCAGCTCACCCGGCTCGGGTTACGAGCAGTACTTC
CDR3: CASSPGSGYEQYF
J: TRBJ2-7
V: TRBV18
D: -
length: 13
size: few

DNA: TGTGCCAGCAGTCCCGGGGAGACCTTCTATGGCTACACCTTC
CDR3: CASSPGETFYGYTF
J: TRBJ1-2
V: TRBV3-1/TRBV3-2
D: -
length: 14
size: -

DNA: TGTGCCAGCAGCTTAAATCGGGGTGAAGCTTTCTTT
CDR3: CASSLNRGEAFF
J: TRBJ1-1
V: TRBV7-3
D: -
length: 12
size: -

DNA: TGTGCCAGCAGTGAAGTTTGCGGAGGAGCCCTCCACTTT
CDR3: CASSEVCGGALHF
J: TRBJ1-6
V: TRBV2
D: -
length: 13
size: -

DNA: TGTGCCAGCAGTTTGAGGGCCTACGAGCAGTACTTC
CDR3: CASSLRAYEQYF
J: TRBJ2-7
V: TRBV28
D: -
length: 12
size: -

DNA: TGTGCCAGCAGTCTGTGGGGGGAGAGCACTGAAGCTTTCTTT
CDR3: CASSLWGESTEAFF
J: TRBJ1-1
V: TRBV6-5
D: -
length: 14
size: -

DNA: TGTGCCAGCAGCGTAGAATCTAGCGGGGTTGGCGAGACCCAGTACTTC
CDR3: CASSVESSGVGETQYF
J: TRBJ2-5
V: TRBV9
D: TRBD2
length: 16
size: -

DNA: TGTGCCAGTAGCGCGAACTTGGGTACGGGTAGTAAAGATACGCAGTATTTT
CDR3: CASSANLGTGSKDTQYF
J: TRBJ2-3
V: TRBV19
D: -
length: 17
size: -

DNA: TGTGCCAGCAGCCAAGGAGGAGAATACAATGAGCAGTTCTTC
CDR3: CASSQGGEYNEQFF
J: TRBJ2-1
V: TRBV4-2
D: -
length: 14
size: -

DNA: TGTGCCAGCAGCTCCCCCCCCGGTGGCTACACCTTC
CDR3: CASSSPPGGYTF
J: TRBJ1-2
V: TRBV5-4
D: -
length: 12
size: -

DNA: TGTGCCAGCAGTTTGTGGAGGAGGGCTTTTAATGAGCAGTTCTTC
CDR3: CASSLWRRAFNEQFF
J: TRBJ2-1
V: TRBV27
D: -
length: 15
size: -

DNA: TGCGCCAGCCTAACCGGGACAGGGGATGAAGCTTTCTTT
CDR3: CASLTGTGDEAFF
J: TRBJ1-1
V: TRBV10-1
D: TRBD1
length: 13
size: -